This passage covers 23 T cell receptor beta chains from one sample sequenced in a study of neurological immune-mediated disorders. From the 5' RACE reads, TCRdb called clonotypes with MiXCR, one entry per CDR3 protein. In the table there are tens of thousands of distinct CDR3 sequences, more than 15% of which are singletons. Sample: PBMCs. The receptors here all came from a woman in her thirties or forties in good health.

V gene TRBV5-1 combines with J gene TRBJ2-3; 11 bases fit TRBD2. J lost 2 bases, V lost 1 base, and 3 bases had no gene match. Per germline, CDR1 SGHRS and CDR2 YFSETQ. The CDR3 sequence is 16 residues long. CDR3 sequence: CASSLRLAGSTDTQYF. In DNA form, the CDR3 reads TGCGCCAGCAGCTTGAGACTAGCGGGGTCCACAGATACGCAGTATTTT.

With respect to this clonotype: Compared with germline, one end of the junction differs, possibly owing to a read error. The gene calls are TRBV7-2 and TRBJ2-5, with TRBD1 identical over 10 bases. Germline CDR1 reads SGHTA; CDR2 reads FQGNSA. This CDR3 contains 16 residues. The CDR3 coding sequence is TGTGTCAGCAGCTCGACCGGGACAGGGGCTGGGGAGACACAGTACTTC. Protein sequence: CVSSSTGTGAGETQYF.

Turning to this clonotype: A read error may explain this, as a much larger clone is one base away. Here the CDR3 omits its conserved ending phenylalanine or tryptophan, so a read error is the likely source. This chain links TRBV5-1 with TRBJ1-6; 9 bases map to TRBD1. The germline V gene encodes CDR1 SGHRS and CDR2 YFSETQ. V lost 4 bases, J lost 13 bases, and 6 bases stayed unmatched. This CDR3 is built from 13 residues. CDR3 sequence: CASSPDRGVPLHL. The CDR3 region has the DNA TGCGCCAGCAGCCCGGACAGGGGCGTCCCCCTCCACCTT.

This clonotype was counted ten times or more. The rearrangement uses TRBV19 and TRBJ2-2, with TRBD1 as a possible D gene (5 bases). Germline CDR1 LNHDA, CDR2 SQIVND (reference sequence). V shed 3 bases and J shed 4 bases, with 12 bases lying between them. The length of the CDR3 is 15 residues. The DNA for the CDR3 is TGTGCCAGTAGTATCTCAGGGTCGGGCACCGGGGAGCTGTTTTTT. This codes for CASSISGSGTGELFF.

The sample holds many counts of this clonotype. CDR3 loop: CASSLSHEAFF. The CDR3 bases are TGTGCCAGCAGCTTATCTCATGAAGCTTTCTTT. This chain uses TRBV13 with TRBJ1-1; D is ambiguous. The CDR3 is made up of 11 amino acids. With 2 bases removed from V and 7 bases from J, the gap between germline ends came to 5 bases. From germline, CDR1 is PRHDT and CDR2 FYEKMQ (reference sequence).

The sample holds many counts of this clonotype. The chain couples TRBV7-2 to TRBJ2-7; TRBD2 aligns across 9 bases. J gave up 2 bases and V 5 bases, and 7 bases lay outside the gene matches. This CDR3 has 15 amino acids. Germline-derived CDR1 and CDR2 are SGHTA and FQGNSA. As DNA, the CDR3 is TGTGCCAGCAGCCTCTCCGGGACTAGCACCTACGAGCAGTACTTC. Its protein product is CASSLSGTSTYEQYF.

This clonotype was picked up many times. CDR3 nucleotide sequence: TGTGCCAGCAGCTTAGAAGGCGGGGGGGTCGAGACCCAGTACTTC. This gives the protein CASSLEGGGVETQYF. The chain joins TRBV7-2 to TRBJ2-5; 9 nucleotides line up with TRBD2. The CDR3 sequence is 15 residues long. Germline V gene sequence: CDR1 SGHTA, CDR2 FQGNSA. V gave up 1 base and J gave up 5 bases; unmatched junction bases: 5.

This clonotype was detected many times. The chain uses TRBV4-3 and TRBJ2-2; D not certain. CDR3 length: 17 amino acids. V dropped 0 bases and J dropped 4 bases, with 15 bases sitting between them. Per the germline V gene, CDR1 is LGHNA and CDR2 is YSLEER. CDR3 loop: CASSQEVTVGITGELFF. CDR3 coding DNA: TGCGCCAGCAGCCAAGAAGTGACCGTCGGAATCACCGGGGAGCTGTTTTTT.

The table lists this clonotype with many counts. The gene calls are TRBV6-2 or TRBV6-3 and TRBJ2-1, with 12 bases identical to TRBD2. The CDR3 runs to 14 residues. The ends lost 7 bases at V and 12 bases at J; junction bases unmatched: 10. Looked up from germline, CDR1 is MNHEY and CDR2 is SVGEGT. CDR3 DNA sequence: TGTGCCAGCAAGGCTAGCGGGGGGGGGGACGCGCAGTTCTTC. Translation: CASKASGGGDAQFF.

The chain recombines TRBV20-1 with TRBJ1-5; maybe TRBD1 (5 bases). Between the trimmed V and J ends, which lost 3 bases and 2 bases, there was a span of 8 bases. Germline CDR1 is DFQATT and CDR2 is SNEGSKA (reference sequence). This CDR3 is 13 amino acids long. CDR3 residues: CSASGTGNQPQHF. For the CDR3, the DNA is TGCAGTGCTAGCGGGACTGGCAATCAGCCCCAGCATTTT.

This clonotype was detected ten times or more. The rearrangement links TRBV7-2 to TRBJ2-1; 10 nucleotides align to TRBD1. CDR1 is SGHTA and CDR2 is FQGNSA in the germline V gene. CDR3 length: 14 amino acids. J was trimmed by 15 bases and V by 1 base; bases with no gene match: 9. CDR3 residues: CASSLDFLDRGLFF. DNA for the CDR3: TGTGCCAGCAGCTTAGATTTTTTGGACAGGGGGTTGTTCTTC.

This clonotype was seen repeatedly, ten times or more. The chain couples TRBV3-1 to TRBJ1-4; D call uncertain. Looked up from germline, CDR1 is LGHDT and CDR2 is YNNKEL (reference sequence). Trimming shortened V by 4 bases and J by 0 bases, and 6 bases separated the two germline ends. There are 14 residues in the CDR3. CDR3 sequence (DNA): TGTGCCAGCAGCCCCAGTGCAACTAATGAAAAACTGTTTTTT. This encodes CASSPSATNEKLFF.

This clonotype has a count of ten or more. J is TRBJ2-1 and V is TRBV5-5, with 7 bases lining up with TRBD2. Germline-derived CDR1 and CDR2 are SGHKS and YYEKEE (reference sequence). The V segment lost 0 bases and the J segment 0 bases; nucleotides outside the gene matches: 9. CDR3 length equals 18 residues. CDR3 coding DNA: TGTGCCAGCAGCTTGGGCCCCCCCGGCGGGGGCTCCTACAATGAGCAGTTCTTC. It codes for CASSLGPPGGGSYNEQFF. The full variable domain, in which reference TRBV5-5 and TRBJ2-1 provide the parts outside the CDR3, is DAGVTQSPTHLIKTRGQQVTLRCSPISGHKSVSWYQQVLGQGPQFIFQYYEKEERGRGNFPDRFSARQFPNYSSELNVNALLLGDSALYLCASSLGPPGGGSYNEQFFGPGTRLTVL.

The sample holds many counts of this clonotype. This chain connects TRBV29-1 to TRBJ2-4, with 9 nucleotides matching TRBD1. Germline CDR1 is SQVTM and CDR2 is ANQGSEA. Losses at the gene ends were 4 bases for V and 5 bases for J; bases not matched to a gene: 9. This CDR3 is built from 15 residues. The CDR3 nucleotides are TGCAGCGTTGCTCCGGGACAGGGTGTCGAAAACATTCAGTACTTC. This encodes CSVAPGQGVENIQYF.

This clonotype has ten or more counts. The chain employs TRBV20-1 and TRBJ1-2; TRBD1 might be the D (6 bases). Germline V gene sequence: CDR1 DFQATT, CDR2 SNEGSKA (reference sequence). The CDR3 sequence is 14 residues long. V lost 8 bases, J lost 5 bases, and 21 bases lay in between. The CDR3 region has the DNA TGCAGTAAACAGGGTTCCCTCAAGGGGTATGGCTACACCTTC. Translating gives CSKQGSLKGYGYTF.

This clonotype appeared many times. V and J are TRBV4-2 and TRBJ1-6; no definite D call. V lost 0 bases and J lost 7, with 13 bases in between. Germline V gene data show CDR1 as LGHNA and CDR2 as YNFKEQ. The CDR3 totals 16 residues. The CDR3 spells CASSQEEGIGNSPLHF. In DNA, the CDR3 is TGTGCCAGCAGCCAAGAGGAGGGAATTGGCAATTCACCCCTCCACTTT.

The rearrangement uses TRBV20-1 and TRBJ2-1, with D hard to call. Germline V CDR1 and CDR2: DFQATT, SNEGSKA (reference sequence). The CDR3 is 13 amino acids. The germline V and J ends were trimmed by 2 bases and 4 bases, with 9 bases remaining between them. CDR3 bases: TGCAGTGCTAGATGGCCTAATTACAATGAGCAGTTCTTC. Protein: CSARWPNYNEQFF.

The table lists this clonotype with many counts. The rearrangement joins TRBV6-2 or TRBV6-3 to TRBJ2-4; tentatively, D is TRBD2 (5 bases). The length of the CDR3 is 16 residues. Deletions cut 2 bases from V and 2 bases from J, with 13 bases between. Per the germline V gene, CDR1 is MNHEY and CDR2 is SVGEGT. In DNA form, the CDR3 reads TGTGCCAGCAGTTACGAGAGGGAGTCTACCAAAAACATTCAGTACTTC. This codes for CASSYERESTKNIQYF.

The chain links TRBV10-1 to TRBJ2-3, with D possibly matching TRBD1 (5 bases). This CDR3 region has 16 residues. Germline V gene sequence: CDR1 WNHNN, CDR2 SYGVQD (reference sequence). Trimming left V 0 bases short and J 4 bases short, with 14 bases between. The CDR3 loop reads CASSESTRVLADTQYF. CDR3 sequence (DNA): TGCGCCAGCAGTGAGTCGACCAGGGTATTGGCAGATACGCAGTATTTT.

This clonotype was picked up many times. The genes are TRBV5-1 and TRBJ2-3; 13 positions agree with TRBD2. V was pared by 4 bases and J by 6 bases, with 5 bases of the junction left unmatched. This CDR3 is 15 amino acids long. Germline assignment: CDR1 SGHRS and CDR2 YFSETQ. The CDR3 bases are TGCGCCAGCAGCCCGGGACTAGCGGGGATGGATACGCAGTATTTT. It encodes CASSPGLAGMDTQYF.

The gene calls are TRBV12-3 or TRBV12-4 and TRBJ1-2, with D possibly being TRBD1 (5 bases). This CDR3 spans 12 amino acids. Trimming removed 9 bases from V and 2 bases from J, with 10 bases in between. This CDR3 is CASVSGNYGYTF. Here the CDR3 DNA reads TGTGCCAGTGTTTCAGGGAACTATGGCTACACCTTC.

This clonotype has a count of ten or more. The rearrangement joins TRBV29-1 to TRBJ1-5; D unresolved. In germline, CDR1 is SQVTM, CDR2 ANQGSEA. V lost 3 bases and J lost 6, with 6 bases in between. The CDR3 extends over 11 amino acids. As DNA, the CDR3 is TGCAGCGTTGAGGGTCCTCAGCCCCAGCATTTT. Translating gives CSVEGPQPQHF.

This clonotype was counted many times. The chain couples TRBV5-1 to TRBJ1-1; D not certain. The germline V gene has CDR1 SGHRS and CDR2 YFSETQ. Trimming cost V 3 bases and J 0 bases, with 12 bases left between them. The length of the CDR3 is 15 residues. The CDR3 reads CASSSLAVMNTEAFF. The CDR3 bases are TGCGCCAGCAGCTCTCTAGCAGTCATGAACACTGAAGCTTTCTTT. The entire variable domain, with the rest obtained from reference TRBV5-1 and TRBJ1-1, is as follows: KAGVTQTPRYLIKTRGQQVTLSCSPISGHRSVSWYQQTPGQGLQFLFEYFSETQRNKGNFPGRFSGRQFSNSRSEMNVSTLELGDSALYLCASSSLAVMNTEAFFGQGTRLTVV.